This T cell receptor (beta chain) was captured by sequencing in a study of blood T cell repertoires in COVID-19. Study summary: Acute and convalescent COVID-19 specimens originated in the United States, Italy and Spain. T cells, B-cell-depleted T cells, or PBMCs supplied cDNA or gDNA.

Original processing methods: Nucleated cell counts were estimated from reference gene primer amplification. The protocol was immunoSEQ multiplex PCR, while the TCRdb copy is restricted to in-frame clones and leaves out a portion. V, J and clone size were drawn from that table, and D and trimming were deduced from the DNA. The table includes around 120,000 clones, 85% detected once. The CDR3 contains 13 residues. Trimming stripped 3 bases from V and 5 bases from J, with 10 bases between. CDR1 and CDR2 from the germline V gene are ENHRY and SYGVKD. The sample consisted of peripheral blood. The source of this sequence is a man of 80 years or more with acute or convalescent COVID-19. The J gene is TRBJ1-2, the V gene TRBV10-3; D is perhaps TRBD1 (5 bases). The CDR3 DNA sequence: TGTGCCATCAGTGATGTACAGGAATATGGCTACACCTTC. It is translated as CAISDVQEYGYTF.